A selection of T cell receptor beta chains follows, all from one sample in a study of T-cell reconstitution after alpha-beta-depleted transplantation in children. TCRdb re-analysed the PCR reads in MiXCR, keeping a single row per CDR3 protein. Altogether roughly 100,000 distinct CDR3 sequences are present, 7.5% to 9.5% being singletons, with the ten largest covering roughly 15%. The sample in question was PBMCs, obtained before TCRalphabeta/CD19-depleted stem cell transplant. The receptors derive from a boy between 2 and 10 years old with acute lymphoblastic leukemia, due to receive a stem cell transplant. The CDR3 runs from the conserved cysteine through the conserved F or W. The order of the fields is CDR3 protein, CDR3 DNA, V gene, D gene, J gene, clone size. D genes are given only for firm matches. The listing skips clone size in some rows; elsewhere it reads once, few, many or a size class.

cdr3_aa: CASSSSNTEAFF
cdr3_nt: TGTGCCAGCAGCTCTTCGAACACTGAAGCTTTCTTT
v_call: TRBV3-1
d_call: NA
j_call: TRBJ1-1
clone_size: many

cdr3_aa: CASSQDAGGPSYEQFF
cdr3_nt: TGCGCCAGCAGCCAAGACGCGGGGGGGCCTTCGTATGAGCAGTTCTTC
v_call: TRBV4-3
d_call: TRBD2
j_call: TRBJ2-1
clone_size: few

cdr3_aa: CSAKGPSGGADTQYF
cdr3_nt: TGCAGTGCTAAGGGGCCTAGCGGGGGGGCAGATACGCAGTATTTT
v_call: TRBV20-1
d_call: TRBD2
j_call: TRBJ2-3
clone_size: many

cdr3_aa: CASSPGGGRNTEAFF
cdr3_nt: TGTGCCAGCAGCCCTGGGGGGGGGCGGAACACTGAAGCTTTCTTT
v_call: TRBV7-3
d_call: NA
j_call: TRBJ1-1
clone_size: NA

cdr3_aa: CASSSTAEGGRNEKLFF
cdr3_nt: TGTGCCAGCAGTTCCACCGCCGAGGGAGGTCGTAATGAAAAACTGTTTTTT
v_call: TRBV27
d_call: NA
j_call: TRBJ1-4
clone_size: NA

cdr3_aa: CASSQEASGGRETQYF
cdr3_nt: TGCGCCAGCAGCCAAGAAGCTAGCGGGGGTAGAGAGACCCAGTACTTC
v_call: TRBV4-3
d_call: TRBD2
j_call: TRBJ2-5
clone_size: many

cdr3_aa: CSAGGLGHSRFGPQHF
cdr3_nt: TGCAGTGCGGGGGGGTTGGGACACTCACGTTTTGGGCCCCAGCATTTT
v_call: TRBV20-1
d_call: NA
j_call: TRBJ1-5
clone_size: NA

cdr3_aa: CSARDRARATNEKLFF
cdr3_nt: TGCAGTGCTAGAGATAGGGCCCGAGCAACTAATGAAAAACTGTTTTTT
v_call: TRBV20-1
d_call: NA
j_call: TRBJ1-4
clone_size: NA

cdr3_aa: CASSLGTAGTTDTQYF
cdr3_nt: TGTGCCAGCAGCTTAGGAACGGCGGGGACCACAGATACGCAGTATTTT
v_call: TRBV11-1
d_call: NA
j_call: TRBJ2-3
clone_size: few

cdr3_aa: CASSYSRAGPYGYTF
cdr3_nt: TGTGCCAGCAGTTACTCGAGGGCAGGCCCCTATGGCTACACCTTC
v_call: TRBV6-5
d_call: NA
j_call: TRBJ1-2
clone_size: NA

cdr3_aa: CASSQATGASPLHF
cdr3_nt: TGCGCCAGCAGCCAAGCGACAGGGGCTTCACCCCTCCACTTT
v_call: TRBV4-1
d_call: TRBD1
j_call: TRBJ1-6
clone_size: NA

cdr3_aa: CASSSGVVLGYTF
cdr3_nt: TGTGCCAGCAGTTCCGGGGTAGTCCTTGGCTACACCTTC
v_call: TRBV6-5
d_call: NA
j_call: TRBJ1-2
clone_size: NA

cdr3_aa: CASSSGQNYGYTF
cdr3_nt: TGTGCCAGCAGCTCGGGACAAAACTATGGCTACACCTTC
v_call: TRBV7-9
d_call: NA
j_call: TRBJ1-2
clone_size: many

cdr3_aa: CASSLHSGNTIYF
cdr3_nt: TGTGCCAGCAGCTTGCACTCTGGAAACACCATATATTTT
v_call: TRBV7-2
d_call: NA
j_call: TRBJ1-3
clone_size: many

cdr3_aa: CASSPYSANYGYTF
cdr3_nt: TGCGCCAGCAGCCCCTACAGCGCTAACTATGGCTACACCTTC
v_call: TRBV4-3
d_call: NA
j_call: TRBJ1-2
clone_size: NA

cdr3_aa: CSASRTPSTDTQYF
cdr3_nt: TGCAGTGCTAGTCGGACTCCCAGCACAGATACGCAGTATTTT
v_call: TRBV20-1
d_call: NA
j_call: TRBJ2-3
clone_size: many

cdr3_aa: CATLRVNYGYTF
cdr3_nt: TGTGCCACCCTCAGGGTTAACTATGGCTACACCTTC
v_call: TRBV27
d_call: NA
j_call: TRBJ1-2
clone_size: many

cdr3_aa: CAPEVSESNQPQHF
cdr3_nt: TGTGCCCCGGAGGTCTCGGAAAGCAATCAGCCCCAGCATTTT
v_call: TRBV10-3
d_call: NA
j_call: TRBJ1-5
clone_size: NA

cdr3_aa: CASSVGLGTSGGTDTQYF
cdr3_nt: TGTGCCAGCAGCGTAGGCCTCGGGACTAGCGGGGGCACAGATACGCAGTATTTT
v_call: TRBV9
d_call: TRBD2
j_call: TRBJ2-3
clone_size: many

cdr3_aa: CATSDLRDRVPQSNQPQHF
cdr3_nt: TGTGCCACCAGTGATTTGCGGGACAGAGTGCCACAAAGCAATCAGCCCCAGCATTTT
v_call: TRBV24-1
d_call: TRBD1
j_call: TRBJ1-5
clone_size: NA

cdr3_aa: CASSQDRQAGTYEQYF
cdr3_nt: TGTGCCAGCAGCCAAGATCGGCAGGCCGGCACCTACGAGCAGTACTTC
v_call: TRBV4-2
d_call: NA
j_call: TRBJ2-7
clone_size: NA

cdr3_aa: CSAFTGTGVYEQYF
cdr3_nt: TGCAGTGCTTTTACCGGGACAGGGGTCTACGAGCAGTACTTC
v_call: TRBV20-1
d_call: TRBD1
j_call: TRBJ2-7
clone_size: many

cdr3_aa: CSARDSPSQGIRYEQYF
cdr3_nt: TGCAGTGCTAGAGATTCCCCTTCTCAGGGAATTAGGTACGAGCAGTACTTC
v_call: TRBV20-1
d_call: NA
j_call: TRBJ2-7
clone_size: many

cdr3_aa: CASSGVGTTEAFF
cdr3_nt: TGTGCCAGCTCCGGGGTGGGGACCACTGAAGCTTTCTTT
v_call: TRBV6-1
d_call: NA
j_call: TRBJ1-1
clone_size: NA